This TCR beta chain was profiled in a study of T cell repertoires in cytomegalovirus infection (dated by TCRdb to the late 2010s). With respect to the entire study: The peptide stimulations were aimed at well-studied HLA-B-restricted epitopes as well as recently identified HLA-C-restricted CMV epitopes, whose presentation resists viral immunomodulation. Donor HLA type was relevant to the analysis, as public TCR beta signatures indicated carriage of CMV infection together with the matching HLA type. Overall study outcomes, separate from this receptor: Cumulative frequency of public TCR beta family members discriminated carriers of CMV infection plus the relevant HLA type in this cohort and an independent approximately 350-donor cohort. The ex vivo response was dominated by HLA-C-restricted CMV-specific TCR beta clonotypes, and the single most frequent clonotype in two of eight donors was supplied by these HLA-C-restricted clonotypes.

The sample's treatment or condition label, in plain terms: in vitro stimulation with specific CMV peptide epitopes to enrich CMV-specific T cells. The CDR3 runs 18 amino acids, cysteine and phenylalanine included. CDR3 DNA is the only sequence kept; it has 54 bases, read in frame from the first base. The V end gives up 0 bases and the J end 6 bases, leaving 14 bases in the junction not matched to a gene. This clonotype was detected a few times. Its antigen target is currently unknown. Base-call qualities are not available, and no considerably larger clone is one nucleotide away. The reads were generated on an Illumina HiSeq 1500. TCRdb ran its own pipeline on the public reads, namely fastp trimming at Q25 and MiXCR clone calling, and kept in-frame beta chains. Here each entry gathers all rows of one CDR3 protein and keeps the most common genes and DNA. This sample holds just under 500,000 distinct CDR3 sequences; roughly a third were observed only once. 15% to 20% of the sample is held by the ten biggest clonotypes.

In this chain, TRBV12-3 or TRBV12-4 is recombined with TRBJ2-3, and 8 junctional nucleotides match TRBD1. This TCR came from a human donor in good health (CMV status not recorded). Some clones in this sample may be carry-over from other donors' samples. This material consisted of cultured PBMCs, taken from culture after CMV antigen stimulation. CDR3 sequence: CASSLALSGQGAGDTQYF. The sequenced DNA is TGTGCCAGCAGTTTAGCGCTATCGGGTCAGGGGGCCGGGGATACGCAGTATTTT.